This entry lists 8 T cell receptor beta chains sequenced from one sample in a study of OX40 agonist ivuxolimab in advanced cancers. The library relied on the immunoSEQ multiplex PCR assay. Sourced from immuneACCESS, this table was stored by TCRdb with only in-frame sequences that have V and J called. A share of the clones is absent; for the studies checked, an unresolved V gene accounts for under half, and the remainder has no known explanation. In all, the sample holds 65,000 to 85,000 clones, and around 85% of those were seen once. Clones ranked in the top ten supply about 0.83% of the sample. Sequencing was performed on CD4+ or CD8+ T cells sorted from blood, taken in a trial of the OX40 agonist ivuxolimab. The source is an adult with an advanced solid tumor such as melanoma, head and neck, liver or kidney cancer.

The chain combines TRBV5-4 with TRBJ2-5; the D gene is possibly TRBD2 (6 bases). Germline values: CDR1 SGHNT, CDR2 YYREEE (reference sequence). The CDR3 contains 15 residues. The ends were cut back, 3 bases at V and 5 bases at J, with 17 bases in the middle. The CDR3 nucleotides are TGTGCCAGCAGCTCAAAAATGGCCGGAGGGGAGACCCAGTACTTC. Its protein product is CASSSKMAGGETQYF.

This clone came up once. The chain joins TRBV7-3 to TRBJ2-1, with a weak D call TRBD2 (6 bases). This CDR3 contains 13 residues. Germline V gene data show CDR1 as SGHTA and CDR2 as FQGTGA. Trimming removed 5 bases from V and 9 bases from J, with 14 bases in between. In DNA form, the CDR3 reads TGTGCCAGCAGCGCCCTAGCGCAGGGTGAGCAGTTCTTC. It codes for CASSALAQGEQFF.

This clone showed up just a few times. J is TRBJ2-7 and V is TRBV11-3, with TRBD2 matching over 11 bases. This CDR3 spans 16 amino acids. Germline V gene data show CDR1 as SGHNT and CDR2 as YENEEA. The ends lost 5 bases at V and 0 bases at J; junction bases unmatched: 6. The CDR3 sequence is CASSPISGRASYEQYF. The CDR3 region has the DNA TGTGCCAGCAGCCCGATTAGCGGGAGGGCCTCCTACGAGCAGTACTTC.

This rearrangement joins TRBV7-2 to TRBJ2-5, with 10 bases matching TRBD2. The V and J ends lost 5 bases and 5 bases, in that order; junction bases with no gene match: 8. This CDR3 is built from 15 residues. Germline values: CDR1 SGHTA, CDR2 FQGNSA. The CDR3 protein is CASSGQAGGWETQYF. In nucleotides, the CDR3 is TGTGCCAGCAGCGGCCAAGCGGGAGGGTGGGAGACCCAGTACTTC.

The chain combines TRBV18 with TRBJ2-7; D is perhaps TRBD1 or TRBD2 (5 bases each). The CDR3 runs 12 residues. CDR1 KGHSH and CDR2 LQKENI come from the germline V gene. Between the trimmed V and J ends, which lost 5 bases and 7 bases, there was a span of 12 bases. The CDR3 region is CASSIDRGEQYF. In nucleotides, the CDR3 is TGTGCCAGCTCAATAGACAGAGGGGAGCAGTACTTC.

Only a few counts were recorded for this clone. The CDR3 DNA is TGTGCCAGCAGTATCCGGACAGATGGTGGCGGGGAGCTGTTTTTT. Its translation: CASSIRTDGGGELFF. V is TRBV6-1 and J is TRBJ2-2; possibly TRBD1 for D (6 bases). V was trimmed by 5 bases and J by 7 bases, leaving 17 bases between them. The germline CDR1 and CDR2 sequences are MNHNS and SASEGT. This CDR3 has 15 amino acids.

The chain couples TRBV9 to TRBJ1-2; D uncertain. CDR1 and CDR2 (germline): SGDLS, YYNGEE. The CDR3 extends over 12 amino acids. Deletions cut 4 bases from V and 7 bases from J, with 11 bases between. The CDR3 is CASSPAGRGYTF. The CDR3, as DNA: TGTGCCAGCAGCCCCGCCGGACGTGGCTACACCTTC.

A remark on this clone: Germline and junction disagree at one end, which may indicate a read error. This sample also contains other DNA sequences that code for the same CDR3. The V call is TRBV11-2, the J call TRBJ1-3; no reliable D call. The CDR3 runs to 11 residues. Germline V lookup: CDR1 SGHAT, CDR2 FQNNGV. The CDR3: CASSFGPAIYF. The CDR3 nucleotides are TGTGCAAGCAGCTTCGGCCCAGCCATATATTTT.